The rows below give T cell receptor beta chains drawn from one sample of a study of CD8 T cells in Susac syndrome. TCRdb fed the immunoSEQ multiplex PCR reads into MiXCR, producing one record per CDR3 protein. The sample includes roughly 80,000 distinct CDR3 sequences, roughly 94% of them seen just once. Input material: CD8+ T cells from PBMCs. These TCRs come from a human donor with Susac syndrome. CDR3s include the opening cysteine and the closing phenylalanine or tryptophan. A D gene is named only where the DNA matches it firmly. Size tells how often a clone was seen (once, few, many) or the class of an expanded clone, and some rows leave it out.

size: NA; V: TRBV28; D: NA; J: TRBJ1-2; CDR3: CASSLKSYGYTF; DNA: TGTGCCAGCAGTTTGAAAAGCTATGGCTACACCTTC
size: NA; V: TRBV3-1; D: TRBD1; J: TRBJ1-1; CDR3: CASLGRDREANTEAFF; DNA: TGTGCCAGTCTTGGCCGGGACAGAGAAGCGAACACTGAAGCTTTCTTT
size: few; V: TRBV20-1; D: NA; J: TRBJ1-2; CDR3: CSASDNSNYGYTF; DNA: TGCAGTGCTAGTGACAACAGTAACTATGGCTACACCTTT
size: NA; V: TRBV20-1; D: TRBD1; J: TRBJ1-5; CDR3: CSARRQGGNQPQHF; DNA: TGCAGTGCTAGAAGACAGGGGGGCAATCAGCCCCAGCATTTT
size: once; V: TRBV29-1; D: NA; J: TRBJ2-1; CDR3: CSVEGRVGQFF; DNA: TGCAGCGTTGAAGGTAGGGTCGGGCAGTTCTTC
size: NA; V: TRBV7-9; D: NA; J: TRBJ2-1; CDR3: CASSFSEGQWDNEQFF; DNA: TGTGCCAGCAGCTTCTCTGAGGGGCAGTGGGACAATGAGCAGTTCTTC
size: NA; V: TRBV2; D: NA; J: TRBJ1-4; CDR3: CASSDFTAEKLFF; DNA: TGTGCCAGCAGTGATTTCACGGCTGAAAAACTGTTTTTT
size: NA; V: TRBV14; D: NA; J: TRBJ1-1; CDR3: CASSHQGLKYTEAFF; DNA: TGTGCCAGCAGCCACCAGGGCCTTAAGTACACTGAAGCTTTCTTT
size: NA; V: TRBV5-6; D: NA; J: TRBJ2-7; CDR3: CASIAGTASYEQYF; DNA: TGTGCCAGCATCGCCGGGACTGCTTCCTACGAGCAGTACTTC
size: NA; V: TRBV7-2; D: TRBD1; J: TRBJ2-5; CDR3: CASSFRDSIQETQYF; DNA: TGTGCCAGCAGCTTCCGGGACAGCATACAAGAGACCCAGTACTTC
size: NA; V: TRBV24-1; D: TRBD1; J: TRBJ2-3; CDR3: CATSDFWDSSTDTQYF; DNA: TGTGCCACCAGTGACTTCTGGGACAGTAGCACAGATACGCAGTATTTT
size: NA; V: TRBV20-1; D: NA; J: TRBJ1-1; CDR3: CSARERGDTEAFF; DNA: TGCAGTGCTAGAGAACGGGGGGACACTGAAGCTTTCTTT
size: NA; V: TRBV14; D: NA; J: TRBJ2-3; CDR3: CASSAPGGPSTDTQYF; DNA: TGTGCCAGCAGCGCACCCGGGGGGCCTTCCACAGATACGCAGTATTTT
size: NA; V: TRBV7-8; D: NA; J: TRBJ2-1; CDR3: CASSLAPTGNEQFF; DNA: TGTGCCAGCAGCTTAGCACCCACAGGCAATGAGCAGTTCTTC